The 15 T cell receptor beta chains given below trace back to one sample, sequenced in a study of T-cell reconstitution after alpha-beta-depleted transplantation in children (dated by TCRdb to between 2015 and 2016). What the treatment or condition label conveys for this sample: allogeneic hematopoietic cell transplantation with graft depleted of TCRalphabeta T cells and CD19 B cells. Libraries came from PCR. The data were produced on an Illumina HiSeq 2500. To normalize quantification of the TCRbeta repertoire, the TCR libraries were built with molecular barcoding that relied on unique molecular identifiers. Starting from the raw public reads, TCRdb applied fastp trimming at Q25, assembled clones with MiXCR and retained in-frame beta chains. Rows are combined by CDR3 protein, so each entry shows the most common genes and DNA. This sample is represented by about 310,000 distinct CDR3 sequences; over 20% of them were singletons. The top ten clonotypes cover 9.5% to 12% of the sample.

The sample consisted of PBMCs, mostly from graft donor cells, taken 180 days after TCRalphabeta/CD19-depleted stem cell transplant. The origin of the receptors is a male patient aged 5 to 17 who had a stem cell transplant for acute lymphoblastic leukemia, so the T cells may come from the graft donor.

The chain is built from TRBV7-9 and TRBJ1-4; D is ambiguous. This CDR3 has 15 amino acids. The germline CDR1 and CDR2 sequences are SEHNR and FQNEAQ (reference sequence). Trimming removed 0 bases at V and 4 bases at J, with 9 bases between. In DNA, the CDR3 is TGTGCCAGCAGCTTAGCGCTTCAGGATAATGAAAAACTGTTTTTT. Translation gives CASSLALQDNEKLFF.

The chain uses TRBV6-5 and TRBJ1-2; 7 bases align to TRBD1. Per germline, CDR1 MNHEY and CDR2 SVGAGI. The CDR3 length is 15 residues. V shed 7 bases and J 3 bases; nucleotides not matched to a gene: 11. CDR3 region: CASIQGGASDYGYTF. The CDR3 bases are TGTGCCAGCATCCAGGGGGGGGCGTCGGACTATGGCTACACCTTC.

This clonotype was seen a few times. This chain joins TRBV15 and TRBJ2-1; a possible D gene is TRBD2 (5 bases). Germline V gene sequence: CDR1 LNHNV, CDR2 YYDKDF (reference sequence). The CDR3 contains 16 residues. V dropped 1 base and J dropped 6 bases, with 16 bases sitting between them. The CDR3 nucleotides read TGTGCCACCAGCAGAGGAATACTAGATTTGGGCAATGAGCAGTTCTTC. The encoded protein is CATSRGILDLGNEQFF. Looking up the rest from reference TRBV15 and TRBJ2-1 gives the full variable domain: DAMVIQNPRYQVTQFGKPVTLSCSQTLNHNVMYWYQQKSSQAPKLLFHYYDKDFNNEADTPDNFQSRRPNTSFCFLDIRSPGLGDTAMYLCATSRGILDLGNEQFFGPGTRLTVL.

V and J are TRBV10-3 and TRBJ2-5, with TRBD1 matching 7 bases. J gave up 2 bases and V 6 bases, and 3 bases lay outside the gene matches. CDR1 and CDR2 from the germline V gene are ENHRY and SYGVKD. The CDR3 sequence is 13 residues long. For the CDR3, the DNA is TGTGCCATCAGCCCGGGACAGCAAGAGACCCAGTACTTC. Translated, it gives CAISPGQQETQYF.

V and J are TRBV3-1 and TRBJ1-2, with 10 nucleotides matching TRBD1. V lost 2 bases to trimming and J lost 4 bases; unmatched junction nucleotides: 16. Per germline, CDR1 LGHDT and CDR2 YNNKEL (reference sequence). CDR3 length: 19 amino acids. CDR3 in amino acids: CASSQYDRGRPNGPYGYTF. The DNA for the CDR3 is TGTGCCAGCAGCCAATACGACAGGGGGCGACCCAACGGACCCTATGGCTACACCTTC.

The rearrangement uses TRBV19 and TRBJ1-4; D remains unclear. V was pared by 3 bases and J by 4 bases, with 15 bases between. The CDR3 spans 16 residues. The V gene's germline CDR1 is LNHDA and CDR2 SQIVND (reference sequence). CDR3 nucleotides: TGTGCCAGTAGTATGGGCTTGTCGGTGATTAATGAAAAACTGTTTTTT. Protein product: CASSMGLSVINEKLFF. The variable domain in full, with the rest retrieved from reference TRBV19 and TRBJ1-4, is DGGITQSPKYLFRKEGQNVTLSCEQNLNHDAMYWYRQDPGQGLRLIYYSQIVNDFQKGDIAEGYSVSREKKESFPLTVTSAQKNPTAFYLCASSMGLSVINEKLFFGSGTQLSVL.

In its sample, this clonotype was seen many times. The chain carries TRBV12-3 or TRBV12-4 and TRBJ2-1; D assignment may be TRBD1 or TRBD2 (7 bases each). The CDR3 has 16 residues. V dropped 2 bases and J dropped 8 bases, with 19 bases sitting between them. In DNA form, the CDR3 reads TGTGCCAGCAGTTTACTTCCAGGGGGGGAGGTGGATGAGCAGTTCTTC. Amino acids: CASSLLPGGEVDEQFF.

In its sample, this clonotype was seen a few times. This sequence joins TRBV29-1 and TRBJ1-1; no clear D gene. This CDR3 has 12 amino acids. Germline CDR1 and CDR2: SQVTM and ANQGSEA. Trimming removed 3 bases from V and 0 bases from J, with 5 bases in between. The CDR3 DNA reads TGCAGCGTTGACCACGTGAACACTGAAGCTTTCTTT. This translates into CSVDHVNTEAFF. Drawing the rest from reference TRBV29-1 and TRBJ1-1, the complete variable domain is SAVISQKPSRDICQRGTSLTIQCQVDSQVTMMFWYRQQPGQSLTLIATANQGSEATYESGFVIDKFPISRPNLTFSTLTVSNMSPEDSSIYLCSVDHVNTEAFFGQGTRLTVV.

This chain uses TRBV4-1 with TRBJ2-1, with 9 bases fitting TRBD1. The trim removed 4 bases at V and 7 bases at J, leaving 14 bases unmatched. Germline CDR1 reads MGHRA; CDR2 reads YSYEKL. This CDR3 is 17 amino acids long. CDR3 region: CASSPDRTGDGWNEQFF. CDR3 sequence (DNA): TGCGCCAGCAGCCCAGACAGGACAGGGGACGGGTGGAATGAGCAGTTCTTC.

This clonotype was counted at least ten times. The chain employs TRBV5-5 and TRBJ2-1; D is unresolved. Between the trimmed V and J ends, which lost 0 bases and 12 bases, there was a span of 10 bases. From germline, CDR1 is SGHKS and CDR2 YYEKEE (reference sequence). The CDR3 is made up of 12 amino acids. DNA of the CDR3: TGTGCCAGCAGCTTGGCCAACCTCTTGCAGTTCTTC. Its protein is CASSLANLLQFF.

This chain links TRBV20-1 with TRBJ1-4, with TRBD1 as a possible D gene (5 bases). This CDR3 is built from 15 residues. Germline values: CDR1 DFQATT, CDR2 SNEGSKA (reference sequence). The V end lost 3 bases, the J end lost 5 bases, and 16 bases lay between the germline ends. CDR3 coding DNA: TGCAGTGCTAGTGCGGATGGGGGAGGGAATGAAAAACTGTTTTTT. Amino acids: CSASADGGGNEKLFF.

The chain carries TRBV4-1 and TRBJ2-3, with 9 bases aligning to TRBD2. Germline-derived CDR1 and CDR2 are MGHRA and YSYEKL. The CDR3 contains 14 residues. J lost 4 bases, V lost 3 bases, and 2 bases had no gene match. CDR3 in DNA: TGCGCCAGCAGCCATGCGGGGGGGCCAGATACGCAGTATTTT. Encoded protein: CASSHAGGPDTQYF.

This clonotype was found a few times. This chain joins TRBV29-1 and TRBJ2-1; D remains unclear. The length of the CDR3 is 12 residues. V was trimmed by 3 bases and J by 6 bases, leaving 9 bases between them. In germline, CDR1 is SQVTM, CDR2 ANQGSEA. CDR3 loop: CSVEANLNEQFF. CDR3 sequence (DNA): TGCAGCGTTGAGGCCAACCTCAATGAGCAGTTCTTC.

The sample holds many counts of this clonotype. The chain links TRBV20-1 to TRBJ2-5, with 8 bases aligning to TRBD2. The V and J ends lost 3 bases and 1 base, in that order; junction bases with no gene match: 1. The CDR3 is made up of 13 amino acids. Germline-derived CDR1 and CDR2 are DFQATT and SNEGSKA (reference sequence). The CDR3 reads CSARAGGQETQYF. The CDR3 DNA reads TGCAGTGCTAGGGCGGGAGGCCAAGAGACCCAGTACTTC.

The J gene is TRBJ2-7, the V gene TRBV7-9; the match to TRBD1 covers 10 bases. From germline, CDR1 is SEHNR and CDR2 FQNEAQ (reference sequence). The CDR3 is 15 amino acids. V lost 5 bases and J lost 0; bases outside the gene matches: 4. The CDR3 DNA sequence: TGTGCCAGCAGCCGACAGGGGGCGGGCTCCTACGAGCAGTACTTC. Amino acid sequence: CASSRQGAGSYEQYF.